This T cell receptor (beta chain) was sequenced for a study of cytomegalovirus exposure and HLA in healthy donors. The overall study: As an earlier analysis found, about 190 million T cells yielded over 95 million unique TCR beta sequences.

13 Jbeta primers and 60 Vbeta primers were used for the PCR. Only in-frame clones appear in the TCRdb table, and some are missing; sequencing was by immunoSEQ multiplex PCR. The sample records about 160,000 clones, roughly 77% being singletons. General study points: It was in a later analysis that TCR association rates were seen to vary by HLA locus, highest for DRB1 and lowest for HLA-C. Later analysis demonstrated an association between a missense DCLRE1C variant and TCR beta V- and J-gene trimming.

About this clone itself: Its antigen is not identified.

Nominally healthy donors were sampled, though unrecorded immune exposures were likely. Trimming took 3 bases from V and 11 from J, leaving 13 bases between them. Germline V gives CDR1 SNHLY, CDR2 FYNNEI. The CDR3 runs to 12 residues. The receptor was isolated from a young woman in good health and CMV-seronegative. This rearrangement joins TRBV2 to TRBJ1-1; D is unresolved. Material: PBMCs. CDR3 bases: TGTGCCAGCAGTGATCCTCGGAGGGAGGCTTTCTTT. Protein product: CASSDPRREAFF.